This note documents a single TCR beta chain sequence. Its target is unknown. This record belongs to a study of shared clonotypes between healthy human individuals. Study-level findings and limits: Shared clonotypes: roughly 5% naive CD4, around 3.4% naive CD8, around 2.2% memory CD4, about 0.41% memory CD8.

CDR1 SGHTA and CDR2 FQGTGA come from the germline V gene. Trimming shortened V by 0 bases and J by 4 bases, and 11 bases separated the two germline ends. The CDR3 contains 15 residues. Only in-frame clones appear in the TCRdb table, and some are missing; sequencing was by immunoSEQ multiplex PCR. The profile shows 950,000 to 1,100,000 clones, roughly 70% of them singletons. The J gene is TRBJ2-3, the V gene TRBV7-3; D is possibly TRBD1 (5 bases). The sample taken for sequencing was memory CD4+ T cells sorted from blood. Subset noted: CD45RA-negative fraction. The clonotype originates from a man in his late teens or twenties in good health. The CDR3 protein is CASSLTGRSPDTQYF. CDR3 sequence (DNA): TGTGCCAGCAGCTTAACGGGGCGGTCACCAGATACGCAGTATTTT.